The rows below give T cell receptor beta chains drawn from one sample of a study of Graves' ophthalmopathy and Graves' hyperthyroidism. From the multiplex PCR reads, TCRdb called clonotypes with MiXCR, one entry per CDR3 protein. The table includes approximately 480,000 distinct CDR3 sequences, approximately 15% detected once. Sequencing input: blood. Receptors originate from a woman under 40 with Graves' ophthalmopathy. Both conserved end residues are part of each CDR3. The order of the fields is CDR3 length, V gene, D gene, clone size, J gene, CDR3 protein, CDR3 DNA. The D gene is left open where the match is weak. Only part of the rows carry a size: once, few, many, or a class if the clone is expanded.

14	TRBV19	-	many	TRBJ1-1	CASSNAWGATEAFF	TGTGCCAGTAGTAACGCCTGGGGGGCCACTGAAGCTTTCTTT
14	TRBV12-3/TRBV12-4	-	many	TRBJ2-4	CASSLRVDSYIQYF	TGTGCCAGCAGCCTCCGGGTAGACTCGTACATTCAGTACTTC
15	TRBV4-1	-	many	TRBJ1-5	CASSQGTAIRQPQHF	TGCGCCAGCAGCCAAGGGACGGCAATCCGACAGCCCCAGCATTTT
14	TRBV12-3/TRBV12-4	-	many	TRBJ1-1	CASSSLGQNTEAFF	TGTGCCAGCAGCTCCTTGGGGCAGAACACTGAAGCTTTCTTT
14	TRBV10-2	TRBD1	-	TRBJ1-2	CASSPGQANYGYTF	TGCGCCAGCAGCCCGGGACAGGCTAACTATGGCTACACCTTC
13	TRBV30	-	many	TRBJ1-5	CAWNRGGNQPQHF	TGTGCCTGGAATAGGGGTGGCAATCAGCCCCAGCATTTT
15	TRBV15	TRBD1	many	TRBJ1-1	CATSGDRGRNTEAFF	TGTGCCACCAGCGGCGACAGGGGGCGGAACACTGAAGCTTTCTTT
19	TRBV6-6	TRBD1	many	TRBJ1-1	CASSQRKTRWTGENTEAFF	TGTGCCAGCAGTCAACGAAAAACTCGCTGGACAGGGGAGAACACTGAAGCTTTCTTT
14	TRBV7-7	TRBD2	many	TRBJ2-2	CASSPIAGAGELFF	TGTGCTAGCAGCCCAATAGCGGGAGCCGGGGAGCTGTTTTTT
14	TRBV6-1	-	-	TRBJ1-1	CASTQWRENTEAFF	TGTGCCAGCACCCAATGGAGGGAGAACACTGAAGCTTTCTTT
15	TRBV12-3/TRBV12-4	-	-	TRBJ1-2	CAISETTGTGSGYTF	TGTGCCATCAGTGAGACTACAGGGACGGGAAGCGGCTACACCTTC
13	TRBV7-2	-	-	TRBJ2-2	CASSSFVSGELWF	TGTGCCAGCAGCTCTTTTGTCTCCGGGGAGCTGTGGTTT
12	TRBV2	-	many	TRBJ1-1	CASNGEDTEAFF	TGTGCCAGCAATGGGGAGGACACTGAAGCTTTCTTT
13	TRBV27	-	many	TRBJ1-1	CASSFREDTEAFF	TGTGCCAGCAGTTTTCGCGAGGACACTGAAGCTTTCTTT
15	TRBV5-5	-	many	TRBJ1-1	CASSPLVGGNTEAFF	TGTGCCAGCAGCCCCCTCGTTGGGGGGAACACTGAAGCTTTCTTT
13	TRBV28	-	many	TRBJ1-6	CASSSSSNSPLHF	TGTGCCAGCAGTTCCAGTTCTAATTCACCCCTCCACTTT
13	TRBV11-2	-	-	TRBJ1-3	CASSHPSRNTIYF	TGTGCCAGCAGCCACCCGTCCAGAAACACCATATATTTT
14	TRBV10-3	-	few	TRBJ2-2	CAISGGRLTGELFF	TGTGCCATCTCCGGAGGGAGGTTGACCGGGGAGCTGTTTTTT
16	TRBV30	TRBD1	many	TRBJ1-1	CAWSVWDRFVNTEAFF	TGTGCCTGGAGTGTGTGGGACAGGTTCGTAAACACTGAAGCTTTCTTT
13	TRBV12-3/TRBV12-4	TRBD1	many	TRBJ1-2	CASSQDRVYGYTF	TGTGCCAGCAGTCAGGACAGGGTGTATGGCTACACCTTC
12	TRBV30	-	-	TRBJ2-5	CAWIQGPETQYF	TGTGCCTGGATTCAGGGGCCAGAGACCCAGTACTTC
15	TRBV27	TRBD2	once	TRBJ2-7	CASSLFSGTPYEQYF	TGTGCCAGCAGTTTATTTAGCGGGACACCCTACGAGCAGTACTTC
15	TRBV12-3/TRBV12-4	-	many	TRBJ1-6	CASSLRSTPNSPLHF	TGTGCCAGCAGTTTAAGGAGCACGCCGAATTCACCCCTCCACTTT
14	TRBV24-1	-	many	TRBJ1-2	CATSDSGPNYGYTF	TGTGCCACCAGTGATTCTGGGCCTAACTATGGCTACACCTTC
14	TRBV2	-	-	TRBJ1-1	CASSAPQGTTEAFF	TGTGCCAGCAGTGCGCCGCAGGGGACTACTGAAGCTTTCTTC
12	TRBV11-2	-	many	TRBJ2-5	CASSLVEKTQYF	TGTGCCAGCAGCTTAGTTGAGAAGACCCAGTACTTC
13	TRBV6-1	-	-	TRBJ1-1	CASSVRIDTEAFF	TGTGCCAGCAGTGTTAGGATAGACACTGAAGCTTTCTTT
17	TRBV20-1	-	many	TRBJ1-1	CSAREVPLIVGNTEAFF	TGCAGTGCCAGAGAGGTTCCTTTGATAGTAGGGAACACTGAAGCTTTCTTT
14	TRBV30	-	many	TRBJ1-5	CAWGGSQGNQPQHF	TGTGCCTGGGGGGGGTCGCAGGGGAATCAGCCCCAGCATTTT
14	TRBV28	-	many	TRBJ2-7	CASKEPSHPYEQYF	TGTGCCAGCAAGGAACCTTCCCATCCCTACGAGCAGTACTTC
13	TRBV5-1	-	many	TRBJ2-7	CASSLALASEQYF	TGCGCCAGCAGCTTGGCGCTAGCGAGCGAGCAGTACTTC
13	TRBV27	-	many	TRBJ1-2	CASSRSRGNGYTF	TGTGCCAGCAGTCGTAGCCGGGGTAATGGCTACACCTTC
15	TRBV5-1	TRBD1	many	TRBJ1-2	CASSYRDREYYGYTF	TGCGCCAGCAGTTATAGGGACAGGGAGTACTATGGCTACACCTTC
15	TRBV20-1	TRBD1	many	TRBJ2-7	CSASPRDSLTYEQYF	TGCAGTGCGTCACCCCGGGACAGTTTAACCTACGAGCAGTACTTC
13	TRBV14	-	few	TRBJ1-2	CASSQGTTYGYTF	TGTGCCAGCAGCCAAGGAACTACCTATGGCTACACCTTC
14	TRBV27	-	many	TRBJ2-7	CASSLFGEGYEQYF	TGTGCCAGCAGTTTATTTGGTGAGGGGTACGAGCAGTACTTC
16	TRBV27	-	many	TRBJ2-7	CASSSTTGTGTLEQYF	TGTGCCAGCAGCTCAACAACCGGGACGGGAACCCTCGAGCAGTACTTC
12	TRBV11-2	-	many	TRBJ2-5	CASSLFSGTQYF	TGTGCCAGCAGCTTATTTAGTGGGACCCAGTACTTC
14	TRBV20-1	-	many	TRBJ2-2	CSARWGGNTGELFF	TGCAGTGCTAGGTGGGGAGGGAACACCGGGGAGCTGTTTTTT
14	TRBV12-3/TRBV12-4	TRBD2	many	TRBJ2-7	CASSMSGRDYEQYF	TGTGCCAGCAGTATGAGCGGGAGAGACTACGAGCAGTACTTC
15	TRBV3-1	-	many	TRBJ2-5	CASSQDFGQQETQYF	TGTGCCAGCAGCCAAGATTTCGGACAGCAAGAGACCCAGTACTTC
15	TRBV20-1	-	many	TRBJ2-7	CSASMSTGLSYEQYF	TGCAGTGCTAGTATGTCAACAGGTCTCTCCTACGAGCAGTACTTC
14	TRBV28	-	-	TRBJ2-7	CASRRTDRFYEQYF	TGTGCCAGCAGGCGGACTGACAGATTCTACGAGCAGTACTTC
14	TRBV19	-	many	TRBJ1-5	CASSMGYGNQPQHF	TGTGCCAGTAGTATGGGGTACGGTAATCAGCCCCAGCATTTT
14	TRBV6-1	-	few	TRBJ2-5	CASRAGPARETQYF	TGTGCCAGCAGGGCGGGGCCTGCGCGGGAGACCCAGTACTTC
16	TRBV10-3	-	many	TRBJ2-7	CAISDSRGGSPYEQYF	TGTGCCATCAGTGACTCCCGGGGAGGATCCCCCTACGAGCAGTACTTC